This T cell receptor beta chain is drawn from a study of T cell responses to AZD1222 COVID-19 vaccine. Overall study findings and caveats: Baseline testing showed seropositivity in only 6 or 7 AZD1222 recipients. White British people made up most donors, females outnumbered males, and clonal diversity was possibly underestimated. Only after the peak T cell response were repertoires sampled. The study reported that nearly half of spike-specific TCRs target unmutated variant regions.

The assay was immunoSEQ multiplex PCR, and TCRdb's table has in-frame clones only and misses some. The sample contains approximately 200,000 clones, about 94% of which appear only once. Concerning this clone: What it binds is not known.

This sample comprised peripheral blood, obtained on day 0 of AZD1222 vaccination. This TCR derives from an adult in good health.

In DNA, the CDR3 is TGTGCCAGCAGTGAAGAGAGGGTCCCCAATGAGCAGTTCTTC. Its protein is CASSEERVPNEQFF. The chain carries TRBV6-1 and TRBJ2-1, with D possibly TRBD2 on 5 matching bases. The V and J ends lost 1 base and 6 bases respectively, with 10 bases between them. Germline assignment: CDR1 MNHNS and CDR2 SASEGT. The CDR3 runs 14 residues.